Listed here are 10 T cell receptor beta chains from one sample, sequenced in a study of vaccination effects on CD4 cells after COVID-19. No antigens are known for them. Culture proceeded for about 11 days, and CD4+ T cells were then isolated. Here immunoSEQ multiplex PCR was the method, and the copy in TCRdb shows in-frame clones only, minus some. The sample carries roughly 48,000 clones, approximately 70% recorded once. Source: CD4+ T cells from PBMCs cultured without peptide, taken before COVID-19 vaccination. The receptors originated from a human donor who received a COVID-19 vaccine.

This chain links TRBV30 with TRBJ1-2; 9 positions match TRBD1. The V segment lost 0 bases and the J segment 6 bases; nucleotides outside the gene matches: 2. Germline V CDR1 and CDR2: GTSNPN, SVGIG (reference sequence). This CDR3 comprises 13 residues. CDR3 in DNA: TGTGCCTGGAGTGTAAGACAGGGGGATGGCTACACCTTC. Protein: CAWSVRQGDGYTF.

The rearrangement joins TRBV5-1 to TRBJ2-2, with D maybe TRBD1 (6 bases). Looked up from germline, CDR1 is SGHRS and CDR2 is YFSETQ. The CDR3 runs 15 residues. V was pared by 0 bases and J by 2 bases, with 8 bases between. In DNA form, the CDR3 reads TGCGCCAGCAGCTTGGTACAGGGAAACACCGGGGAGCTGTTTTTT. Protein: CASSLVQGNTGELFF.

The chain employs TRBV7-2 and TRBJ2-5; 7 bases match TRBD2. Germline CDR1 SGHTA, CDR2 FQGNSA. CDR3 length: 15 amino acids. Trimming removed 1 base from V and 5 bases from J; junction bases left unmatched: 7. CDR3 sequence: CASSLVLPGGETQYF. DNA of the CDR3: TGTGCCAGCAGCTTAGTCCTCCCCGGGGGGGAGACCCAGTACTTC.

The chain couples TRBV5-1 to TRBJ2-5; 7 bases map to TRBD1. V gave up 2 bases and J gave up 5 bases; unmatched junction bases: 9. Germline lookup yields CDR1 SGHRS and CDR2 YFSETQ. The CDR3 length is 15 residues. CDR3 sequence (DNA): TGCGCCAGCAGCTTTGTCCACACCAGGGGGGAGACCCAGTACTTC. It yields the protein CASSFVHTRGETQYF.

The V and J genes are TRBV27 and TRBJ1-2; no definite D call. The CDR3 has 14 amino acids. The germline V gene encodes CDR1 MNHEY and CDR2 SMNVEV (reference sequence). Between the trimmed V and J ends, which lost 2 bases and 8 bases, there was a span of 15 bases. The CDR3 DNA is TGTGCCAGCAGTTTAGAAGGGCAGGTGGGGGGCTACACCTTC. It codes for CASSLEGQVGGYTF.

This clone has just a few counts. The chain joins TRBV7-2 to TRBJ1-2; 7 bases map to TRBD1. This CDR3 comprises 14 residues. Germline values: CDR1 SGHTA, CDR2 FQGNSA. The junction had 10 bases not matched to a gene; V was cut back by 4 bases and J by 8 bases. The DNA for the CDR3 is TGTGCCAGCAGCTCCCGGACAGGCGCGAAGGGCTACACCTTC. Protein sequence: CASSSRTGAKGYTF.

The CDR3 nucleotides are TGTGCCAGCTCACCCCCGGATCAGGGGGCCCGAGAGACCCAGTACTTC. It is translated as CASSPPDQGARETQYF. The J gene is TRBJ2-5, the V gene TRBV18, with 8 bases aligning to TRBD1. Unmatched junction bases numbered 10, after V lost 3 bases and J lost 4 bases. Germline V lookup: CDR1 KGHSH, CDR2 LQKENI. The CDR3 runs to 16 residues.

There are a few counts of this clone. This CDR3 reads CATMQGLATEAFF. In nucleotides, the CDR3 is TGTGCCACAATGCAGGGGCTTGCTACTGAAGCTTTCTTT. The chain uses TRBV2 and TRBJ1-1; tentatively, D is TRBD1 (6 bases). The CDR3 spans 13 residues. The germline V and J ends were trimmed by 10 bases and 5 bases, with 17 bases remaining between them. CDR1 is SNHLY and CDR2 is FYNNEI in the germline V gene.

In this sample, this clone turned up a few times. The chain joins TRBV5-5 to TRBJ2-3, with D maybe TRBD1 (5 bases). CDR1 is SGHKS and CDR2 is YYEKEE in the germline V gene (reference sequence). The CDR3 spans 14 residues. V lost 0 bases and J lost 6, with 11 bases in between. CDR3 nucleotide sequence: TGTGCCAGCAGCTTGGCAGGGAAGGGCGATACGCAGTATTTT. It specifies CASSLAGKGDTQYF.

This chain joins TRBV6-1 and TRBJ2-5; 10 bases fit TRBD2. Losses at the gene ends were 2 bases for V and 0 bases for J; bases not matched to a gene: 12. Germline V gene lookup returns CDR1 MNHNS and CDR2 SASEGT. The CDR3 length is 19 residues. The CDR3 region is CASSEFLLAGTQDQETQYF. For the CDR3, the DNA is TGTGCCAGCAGTGAATTCCTACTAGCGGGAACGCAGGACCAAGAGACCCAGTACTTC.